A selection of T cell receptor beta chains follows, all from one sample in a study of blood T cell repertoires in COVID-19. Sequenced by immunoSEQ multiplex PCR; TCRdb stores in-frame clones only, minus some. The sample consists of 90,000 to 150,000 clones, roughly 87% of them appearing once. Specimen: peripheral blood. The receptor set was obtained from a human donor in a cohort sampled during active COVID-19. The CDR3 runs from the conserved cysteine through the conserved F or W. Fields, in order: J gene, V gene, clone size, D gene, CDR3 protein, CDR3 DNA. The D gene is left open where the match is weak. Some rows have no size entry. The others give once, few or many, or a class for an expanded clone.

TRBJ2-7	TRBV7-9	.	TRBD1	CASSIGQVGDEQYF	TGTGCCAGCAGCATCGGACAGGTGGGTGACGAGCAGTACTTC
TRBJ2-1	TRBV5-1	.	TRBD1	CASSLSTPGTGHNEQFF	TGCGCCAGCAGCTTGAGTACCCCCGGGACAGGCCACAATGAGCAGTTCTTC
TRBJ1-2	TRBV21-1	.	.	CASSTKIYLGGGYTF	TGTGCCAGCAGCACAAAAATTTATCTCGGAGGCGGCTACACCTTC
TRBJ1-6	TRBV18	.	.	CASSRTEGDNSPLHF	TGTGCCAGCTCACGGACAGAGGGGGATAATTCACCCCTCCACTTT
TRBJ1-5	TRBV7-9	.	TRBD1	CASSGGTGNQPQHF	TGTGCCAGCAGCGGGGGGACAGGCAATCAGCCCCAGCATTTT
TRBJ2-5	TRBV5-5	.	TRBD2	CASSLGLAGVTGKETQYF	TGTGCCAGCAGCCTCGGACTAGCGGGAGTTACGGGAAAAGAGACCCAGTACTTC
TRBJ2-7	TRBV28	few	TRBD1	CASSSPSTGGIYEQYF	TGTGCCAGCAGCAGCCCCTCGACAGGGGGTATCTACGAGCAGTACTTC
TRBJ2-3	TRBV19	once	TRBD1	CASRAQGASTDTQYF	TGTGCCAGTAGAGCCCAGGGGGCTAGCACAGATACGCAGTATTTT
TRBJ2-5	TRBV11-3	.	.	CASSSWTQETQYF	TGTGCCAGCAGCTCCTGGACTCAAGAGACCCAGTACTTC
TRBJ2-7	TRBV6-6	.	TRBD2	CASSYSGTTSSEQYF	TGTGCCAGCAGTTACTCCGGGACTACTTCTAGCGAGCAGTACTTC
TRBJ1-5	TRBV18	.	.	CASSLGGGQPQHF	TGTGCCAGCTCACTCGGCGGGGGTCAGCCCCAGCATTTT
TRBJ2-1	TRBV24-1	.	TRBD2	CATSDPGASGSKNEQFF	TGTGCCACCAGTGACCCCGGGGCTAGCGGGAGTAAGAATGAGCAGTTCTTC
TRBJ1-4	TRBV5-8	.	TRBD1	CASSLDRGREKLFF	TGTGCCAGCAGCTTGGACAGGGGGCGGGAAAAACTGTTTTTT
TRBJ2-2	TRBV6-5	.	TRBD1	CASRTGGTGELFF	TGTGCCAGCAGAACAGGGGGCACCGGGGAGCTGTTTTTT
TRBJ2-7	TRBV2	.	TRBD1	CASSGRTGGRYEQYF	TGTGCCAGCAGTGGACGGACAGGGGGCAGGTACGAGCAGTACTTC
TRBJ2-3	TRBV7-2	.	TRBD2	CASSLGGGPDTQYF	TGTGCCAGCAGCTTGGGGGGAGGGCCAGATACGCAGTATTTT
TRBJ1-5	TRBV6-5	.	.	CASSYSAGNQPQHF	TGTGCCAGCAGTTACTCGGCGGGAAATCAGCCCCAGCATTTT
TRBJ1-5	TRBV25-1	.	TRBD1	CASSDSGTVNQPQHF	TGTGCCAGCAGTGATTCGGGGACAGTCAACCAGCCCCAGCATTTT
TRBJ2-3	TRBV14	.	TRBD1	CASSSGQGALGTDTQYF	TGTGCCAGCAGCTCGGGACAGGGGGCGCTGGGCACAGATACGCAGTATTTT
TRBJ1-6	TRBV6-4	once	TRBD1	CASSDSTGTPLHF	TGTGCCAGCAGTGACTCGACAGGGACACCCCTCCACTTT
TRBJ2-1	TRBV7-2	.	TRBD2	CASSSRRGGNEQFF	TGTGCCAGCAGCTCTCGCCGGGGGGGTAATGAGCAGTTCTTC
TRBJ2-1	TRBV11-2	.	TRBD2	CASRLTGTSSSNEQFF	TGTGCCAGCAGGTTAACCGGGACTAGTAGCTCAAATGAGCAGTTCTTC
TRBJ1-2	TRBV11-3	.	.	CASSPGPPSYGYTF	TGTGCCAGCAGCCCGGGTCCGCCGAGCTATGGCTACACCTTC
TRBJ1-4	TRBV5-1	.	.	CASSWGGLDEKLFF	TGCGCCAGCAGCTGGGGGGGTTTGGATGAAAAACTGTTTTTT
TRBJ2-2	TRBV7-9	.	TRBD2	CASKAGDYHGELFF	TGTGCCAGCAAGGCGGGAGATTATCACGGGGAGCTGTTTTTT
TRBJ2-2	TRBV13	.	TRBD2	CASSLRLASGRTGELFF	TGTGCCAGCAGCTTACGACTGGCTAGCGGGAGGACCGGGGAGCTGTTTTTT
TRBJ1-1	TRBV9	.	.	CASSPVGGTEAFF	TGTGCCAGCAGCCCGGTGGGGGGCACTGAAGCTTTCTTT
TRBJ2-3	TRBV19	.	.	CASSWEAKSTDTQYF	TGTGCCAGTAGTTGGGAGGCCAAGAGCACAGATACGCAGTATTTT
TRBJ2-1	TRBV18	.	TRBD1	CASSNRGNEQFF	TGTGCCAGCTCTAACAGGGGAAATGAGCAGTTCTTC
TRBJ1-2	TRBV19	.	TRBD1	CASNDRLTGGTYYGYTF	TGTGCCAGCAATGACCGATTGACAGGGGGCACATACTATGGCTACACCTTC
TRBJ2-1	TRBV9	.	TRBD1	CASSVEDRGRGEQFF	TGTGCCAGCAGCGTGGAAGACAGGGGGCGGGGTGAGCAGTTCTTC
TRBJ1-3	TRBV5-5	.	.	CASSLVPGEGSGNTIYF	TGTGCCAGCAGCCTGGTACCGGGAGAGGGCTCTGGAAACACCATATATTTT
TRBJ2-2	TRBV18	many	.	CASSRMDTRNTGELFF	TGTGCCAGCTCACGAATGGACACGCGCAACACCGGGGAGCTGTTTTTT
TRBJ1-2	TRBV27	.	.	CASSLSSVAYGYTF	TGTGCCAGCAGTTTATCGAGCGTCGCCTATGGCTACACCTTC
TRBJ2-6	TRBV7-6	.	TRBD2	CASSATSGGANVLTF	TGTGCCAGCAGCGCGACTAGCGGTGGGGCCAACGTCCTGACTTTC
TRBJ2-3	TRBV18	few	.	CASARQKSTDTQYF	TGTGCCAGCGCGAGACAGAAAAGCACAGATACGCAGTATTTT
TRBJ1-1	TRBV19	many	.	CASSIAAGATMNTEAFF	TGTGCCAGTAGTATAGCGGCAGGGGCGACTATGAACACTGAAGCTTTCTTT
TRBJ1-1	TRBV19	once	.	CASSILRTVNTEAFF	TGTGCCAGTAGTATACTAAGGACAGTGAACACTGAAGCTTTCTTT
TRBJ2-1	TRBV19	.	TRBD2	CASSMGGGRYNEQFF	TGTGCCAGTAGTATGGGTGGCGGGAGATACAATGAGCAGTTCTTC
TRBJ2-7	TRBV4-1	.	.	CASSRGGEQYF	TGCGCCAGCAGTAGAGGGGGCGAGCAGTACTTC
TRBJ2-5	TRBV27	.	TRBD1	CASSIKDRVGETQYF	TGTGCCAGCAGTATAAAGGACAGGGTGGGAGAGACCCAGTACTTC
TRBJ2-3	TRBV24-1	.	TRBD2	CATSDFSGSLDTQYF	TGTGCCACCAGTGATTTTAGCGGGAGCCTGGATACGCAGTATTTT
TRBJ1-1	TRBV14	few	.	CASSQATEYLNTEAFF	TGTGCCAGCAGCCAAGCAACAGAGTACTTGAACACTGAAGCTTTCTTT
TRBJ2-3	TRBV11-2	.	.	CASSPARGTAHTDTQYF	TGTGCCAGCAGCCCTGCAAGGGGAACCGCCCACACAGATACGCAGTATTTT
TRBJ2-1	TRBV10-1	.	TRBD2	CASSRQREAGNEQFF	TGCGCCAGCAGTAGACAGCGGGAGGCTGGCAATGAGCAGTTCTTC
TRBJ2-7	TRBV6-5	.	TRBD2	CASNPSGSYEQYF	TGTGCCAGCAACCCCAGCGGGAGCTACGAGCAGTACTTC
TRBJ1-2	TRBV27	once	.	CASSLTPPAAYGYTF	TGTGCCAGCAGCTTAACACCCCCGGCGGCCTATGGCTACACCTTC
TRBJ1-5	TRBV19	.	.	CASSTRRDWVNQPQHF	TGTGCCAGTAGTACCCGCAGGGATTGGGTGAATCAGCCCCAGCATTTT
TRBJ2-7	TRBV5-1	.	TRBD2	CASSPVASGRYEQYF	TGCGCCAGCAGCCCGGTGGCTAGCGGGAGGTACGAGCAGTACTTC
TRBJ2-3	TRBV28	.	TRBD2	CASSLLGTSGGDTQYF	TGTGCCAGCAGTTTATTGGGGACTAGCGGGGGAGATACGCAGTATTTT
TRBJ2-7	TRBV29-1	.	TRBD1	CSVVGQGVYEQYF	TGCAGCGTTGTAGGACAGGGTGTCTACGAGCAGTACTTC
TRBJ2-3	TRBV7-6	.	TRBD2	CASSQGTQREMDTQYF	TGTGCCAGCAGCCAAGGGACGCAGCGGGAGATGGATACGCAGTATTTT
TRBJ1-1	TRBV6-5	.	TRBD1	CASSETGGWSTEAFF	TGTGCCAGCAGCGAGACAGGGGGCTGGAGCACTGAAGCTTTCTTT
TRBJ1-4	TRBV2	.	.	CASSNPGKRTEKLFF	TGTGCCAGCAGCAATCCGGGGAAAAGGACGGAAAAACTGTTTTTT